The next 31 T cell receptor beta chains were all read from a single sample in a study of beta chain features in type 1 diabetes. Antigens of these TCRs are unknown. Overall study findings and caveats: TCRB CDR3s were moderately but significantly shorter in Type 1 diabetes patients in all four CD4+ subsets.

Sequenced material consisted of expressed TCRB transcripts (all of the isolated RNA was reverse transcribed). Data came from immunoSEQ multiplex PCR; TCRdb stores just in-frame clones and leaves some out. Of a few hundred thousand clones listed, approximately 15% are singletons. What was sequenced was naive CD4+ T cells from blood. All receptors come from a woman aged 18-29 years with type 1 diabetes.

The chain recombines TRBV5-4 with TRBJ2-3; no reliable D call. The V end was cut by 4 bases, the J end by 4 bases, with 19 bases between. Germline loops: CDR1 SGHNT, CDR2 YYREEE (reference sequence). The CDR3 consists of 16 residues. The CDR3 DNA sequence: TGTGCCAGCAGCCCTCCGCCCCCCCCGGGTGCAGATACGCAGTATTTT. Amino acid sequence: CASSPPPPPGADTQYF.

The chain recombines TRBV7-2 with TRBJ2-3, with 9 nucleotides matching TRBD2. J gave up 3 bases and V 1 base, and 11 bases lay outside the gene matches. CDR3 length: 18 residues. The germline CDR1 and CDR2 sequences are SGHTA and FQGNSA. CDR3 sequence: CASSLVQMGSGSTDTQYF. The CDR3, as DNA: TGTGCCAGCAGCTTAGTTCAGATGGGTAGCGGGAGTACAGATACGCAGTATTTT.

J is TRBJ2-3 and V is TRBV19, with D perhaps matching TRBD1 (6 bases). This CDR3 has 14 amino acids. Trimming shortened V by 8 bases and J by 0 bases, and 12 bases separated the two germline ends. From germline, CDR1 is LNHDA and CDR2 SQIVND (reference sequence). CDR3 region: CASRNRESTDTQYF. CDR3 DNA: TGTGCCAGTCGAAACAGGGAAAGCACAGATACGCAGTATTTT.

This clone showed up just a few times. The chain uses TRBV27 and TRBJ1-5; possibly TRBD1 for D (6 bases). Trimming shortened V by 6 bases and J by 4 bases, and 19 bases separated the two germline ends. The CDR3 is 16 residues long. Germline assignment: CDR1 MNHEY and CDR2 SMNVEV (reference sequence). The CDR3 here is CASSVTGNSENQPQHF. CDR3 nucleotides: TGTGCCAGCAGCGTAACAGGGAACAGTGAGAATCAGCCCCAGCATTTT.

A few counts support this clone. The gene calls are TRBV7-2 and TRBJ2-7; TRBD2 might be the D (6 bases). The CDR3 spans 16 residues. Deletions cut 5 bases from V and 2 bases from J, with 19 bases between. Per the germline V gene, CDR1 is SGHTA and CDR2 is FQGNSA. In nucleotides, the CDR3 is TGTGCCAGCAGCCCACCCAGGAGGGAAGGCACCTACGAGCAGTACTTC. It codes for CASSPPRREGTYEQYF.

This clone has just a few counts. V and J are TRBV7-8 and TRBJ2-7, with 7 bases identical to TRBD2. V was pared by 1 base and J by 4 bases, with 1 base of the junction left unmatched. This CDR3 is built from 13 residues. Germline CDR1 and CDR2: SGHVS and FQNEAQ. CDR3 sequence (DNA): TGTGCCAGCAGCTTAGGGGGAGGGTACGAGCAGTACGTC. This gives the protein CASSLGGGYEQYV.

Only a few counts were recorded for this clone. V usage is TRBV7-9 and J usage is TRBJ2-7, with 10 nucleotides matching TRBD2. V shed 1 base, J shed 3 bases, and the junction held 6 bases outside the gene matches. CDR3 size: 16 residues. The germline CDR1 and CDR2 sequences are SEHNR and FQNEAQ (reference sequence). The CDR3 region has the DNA TGTGCCAGCAGCTTAGTCGCTAGCGGGAGTTTCTACGAGCAGTACTTC. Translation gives CASSLVASGSFYEQYF.

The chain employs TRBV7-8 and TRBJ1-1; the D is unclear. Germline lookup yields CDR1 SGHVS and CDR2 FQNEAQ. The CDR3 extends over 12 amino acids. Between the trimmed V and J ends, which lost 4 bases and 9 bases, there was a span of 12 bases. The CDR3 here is CASSSGPYKAFF. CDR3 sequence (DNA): TGTGCCAGCAGCTCGGGTCCCTATAAAGCTTTCTTT.

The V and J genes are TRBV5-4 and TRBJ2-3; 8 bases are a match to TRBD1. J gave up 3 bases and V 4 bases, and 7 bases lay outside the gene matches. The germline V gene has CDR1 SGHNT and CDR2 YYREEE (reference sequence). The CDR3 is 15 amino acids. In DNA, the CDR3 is TGTGCCAGCAGCACTCGACAGGGGCTGACAGATACGCAGTATTTT. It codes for CASSTRQGLTDTQYF.

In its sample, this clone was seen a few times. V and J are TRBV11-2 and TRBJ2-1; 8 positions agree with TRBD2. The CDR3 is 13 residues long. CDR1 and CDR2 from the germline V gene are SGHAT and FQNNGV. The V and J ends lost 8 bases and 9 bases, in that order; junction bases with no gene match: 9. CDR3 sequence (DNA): TGTGCCAGCTCGAGAGACGGGAGGGGTGAGCAGTTCTTC. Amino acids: CASSRDGRGEQFF.

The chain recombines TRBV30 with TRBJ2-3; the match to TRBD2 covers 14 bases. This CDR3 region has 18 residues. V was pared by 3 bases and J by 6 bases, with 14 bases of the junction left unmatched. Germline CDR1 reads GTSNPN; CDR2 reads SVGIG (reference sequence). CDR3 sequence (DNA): TGTGCCTGGAGCGTCACACGGACTAGCGGGAGGTGGGGGGATACGCAGTATTTT. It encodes CAWSVTRTSGRWGDTQYF.

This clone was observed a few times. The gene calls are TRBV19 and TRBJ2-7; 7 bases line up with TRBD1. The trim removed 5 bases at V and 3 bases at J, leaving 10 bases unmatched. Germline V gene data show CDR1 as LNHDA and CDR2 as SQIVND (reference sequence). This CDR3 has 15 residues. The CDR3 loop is CASSLTGQSRYEQYF. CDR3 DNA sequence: TGTGCCAGTAGTCTAACGGGACAGAGCCGCTACGAGCAGTACTTC.

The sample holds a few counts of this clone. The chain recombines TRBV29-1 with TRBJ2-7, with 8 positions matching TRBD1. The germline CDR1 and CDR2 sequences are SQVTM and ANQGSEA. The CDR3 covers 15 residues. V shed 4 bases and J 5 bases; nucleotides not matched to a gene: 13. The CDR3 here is CSVGGGFRGPDEQYF. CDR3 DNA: TGCAGCGTTGGTGGCGGGTTCAGGGGGCCGGACGAGCAGTACTTC.

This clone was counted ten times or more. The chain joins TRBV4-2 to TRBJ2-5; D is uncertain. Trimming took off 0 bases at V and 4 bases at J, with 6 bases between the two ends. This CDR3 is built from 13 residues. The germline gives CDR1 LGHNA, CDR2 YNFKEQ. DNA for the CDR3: TGTGCCAGCAGCCAAGATCCGGGAGAGACCCAGTACTTC. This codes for CASSQDPGETQYF.

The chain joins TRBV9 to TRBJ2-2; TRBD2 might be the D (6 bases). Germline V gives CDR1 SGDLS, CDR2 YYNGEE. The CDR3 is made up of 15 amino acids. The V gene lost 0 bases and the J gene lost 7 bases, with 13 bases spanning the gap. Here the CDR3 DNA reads TGTGCCAGCAGCGTAGATGGAGGGGCGGTCGGGGAGCTGTTTTTT. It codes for CASSVDGGAVGELFF. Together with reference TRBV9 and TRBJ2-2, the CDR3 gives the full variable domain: DSGVTQTPKHLITATGQRVTLRCSPRSGDLSVYWYQQSLDQGLQFLIQYYNGEERAKGNILERFSAQQFPDLHSELNLSSLELGDSALYFCASSVDGGAVGELFFGEGSRLTVL.

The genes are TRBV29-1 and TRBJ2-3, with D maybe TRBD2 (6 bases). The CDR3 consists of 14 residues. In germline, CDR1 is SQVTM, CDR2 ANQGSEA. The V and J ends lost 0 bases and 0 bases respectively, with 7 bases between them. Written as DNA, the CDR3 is TGCAGCGTTGAAGAAAGCGGGAGCACAGATACGCAGTATTTT. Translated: CSVEESGSTDTQYF.

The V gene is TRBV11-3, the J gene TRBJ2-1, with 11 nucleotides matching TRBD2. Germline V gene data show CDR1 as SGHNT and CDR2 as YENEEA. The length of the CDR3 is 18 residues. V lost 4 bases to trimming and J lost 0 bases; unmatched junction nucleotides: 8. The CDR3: CASSSGLAGDLSYNEQFF. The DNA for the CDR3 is TGTGCCAGCAGCTCTGGACTAGCGGGTGACCTCTCCTACAATGAGCAGTTCTTC.

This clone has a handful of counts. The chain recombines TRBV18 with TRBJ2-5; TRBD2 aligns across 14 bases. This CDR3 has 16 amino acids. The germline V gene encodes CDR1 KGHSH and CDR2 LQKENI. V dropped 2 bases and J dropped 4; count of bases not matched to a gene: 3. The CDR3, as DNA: TGTGCCAGCTCACCAACGGGACTAGCGGGAGCAGAGACCCAGTACTTC. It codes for CASSPTGLAGAETQYF.

Here the CDR3 DNA reads TGTGCCAGCAGCTTAGATGGCGGGACCGGGGATACGCAGTATTTT. Protein sequence: CASSLDGGTGDTQYF. This chain uses TRBV7-9 with TRBJ2-3; D possibly corresponds to TRBD2 (6 bases). Trimming stripped 1 base from V and 6 bases from J, with 14 bases between. The CDR3 is 15 residues long. Germline V CDR1 and CDR2: SEHNR, FQNEAQ (reference sequence).

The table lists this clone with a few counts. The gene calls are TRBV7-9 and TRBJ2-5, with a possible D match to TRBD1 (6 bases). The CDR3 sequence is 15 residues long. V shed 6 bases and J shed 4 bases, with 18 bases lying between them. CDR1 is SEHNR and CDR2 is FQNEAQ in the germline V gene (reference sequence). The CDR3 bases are TGTGCCAGCAGAACTAGAGGGGGACAAGGAGAGACCCAGTACTTC. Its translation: CASRTRGGQGETQYF.

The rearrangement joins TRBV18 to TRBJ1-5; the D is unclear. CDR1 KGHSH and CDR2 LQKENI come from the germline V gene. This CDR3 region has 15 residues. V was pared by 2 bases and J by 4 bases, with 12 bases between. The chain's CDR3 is CASSPAGLVNQPQHF. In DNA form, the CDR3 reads TGTGCCAGCTCACCAGCAGGTTTAGTTAATCAGCCCCAGCATTTT.

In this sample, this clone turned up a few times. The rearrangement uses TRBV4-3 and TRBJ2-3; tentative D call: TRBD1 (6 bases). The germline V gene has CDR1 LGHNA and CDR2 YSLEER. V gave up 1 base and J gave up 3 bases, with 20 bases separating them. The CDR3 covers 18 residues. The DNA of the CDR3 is TGCGCCAGCAGCCAAGGGAGTGGCAGGGGTCTCCGGACAGATACGCAGTATTTT. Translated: CASSQGSGRGLRTDTQYF.

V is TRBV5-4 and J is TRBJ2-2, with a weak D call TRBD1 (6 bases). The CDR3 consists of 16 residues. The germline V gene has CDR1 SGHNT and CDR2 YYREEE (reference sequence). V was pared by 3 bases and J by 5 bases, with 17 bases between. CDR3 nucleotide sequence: TGTGCCAGCAGCTCTTTCGTGGGGACATCGACCGGGGAGCTGTTTTTT. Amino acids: CASSSFVGTSTGELFF.

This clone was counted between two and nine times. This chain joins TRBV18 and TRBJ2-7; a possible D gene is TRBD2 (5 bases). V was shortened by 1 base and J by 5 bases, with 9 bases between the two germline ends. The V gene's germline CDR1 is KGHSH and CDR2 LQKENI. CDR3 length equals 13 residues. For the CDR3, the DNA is TGTGCCAGCTCACCACTAACGCGGGACGAGCAGTACTTC. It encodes CASSPLTRDEQYF. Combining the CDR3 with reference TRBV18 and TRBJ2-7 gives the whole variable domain NAGVMQNPRHLVRRRGQEARLRCSPMKGHSHVYWYRQLPEEGLKFMVYLQKENIIDESGMPKERFSAEFPKEGPSILRIQQVVRGDSAAYFCASSPLTRDEQYFGPGTRLTVT.

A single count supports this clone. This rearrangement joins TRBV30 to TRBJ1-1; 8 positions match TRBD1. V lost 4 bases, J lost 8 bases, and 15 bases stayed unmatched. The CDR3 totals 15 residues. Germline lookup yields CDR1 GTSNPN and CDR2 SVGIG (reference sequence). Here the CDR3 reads CAWIPLQGGVSEAFF. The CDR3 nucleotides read TGTGCCTGGATTCCATTACAGGGGGGGGTATCCGAAGCTTTCTTT.

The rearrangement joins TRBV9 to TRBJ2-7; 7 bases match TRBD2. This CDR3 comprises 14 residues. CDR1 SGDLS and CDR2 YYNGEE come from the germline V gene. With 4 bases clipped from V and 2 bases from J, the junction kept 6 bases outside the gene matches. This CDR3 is CASSSGAGPYEQYV. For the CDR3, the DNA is TGTGCCAGCAGCTCGGGAGCGGGGCCCTACGAGCAGTACGTC.

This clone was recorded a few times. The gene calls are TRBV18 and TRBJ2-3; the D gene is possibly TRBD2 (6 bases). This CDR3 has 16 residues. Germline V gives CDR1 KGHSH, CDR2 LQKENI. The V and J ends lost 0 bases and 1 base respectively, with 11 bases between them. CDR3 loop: CASSPPGGGGTDTQYF. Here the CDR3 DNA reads TGTGCCAGCTCACCACCGGGAGGTGGTGGCACAGATACGCAGTATTTT.

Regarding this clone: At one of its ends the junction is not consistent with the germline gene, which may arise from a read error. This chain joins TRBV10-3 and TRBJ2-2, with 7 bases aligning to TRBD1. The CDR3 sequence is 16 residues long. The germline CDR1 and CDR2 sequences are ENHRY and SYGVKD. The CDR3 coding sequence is TGTGCCATCAGTGAGTCGGGACAGACGAAAACCGGGGAGCTGTTTTTT. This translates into CAISESGQTKTGELFF.

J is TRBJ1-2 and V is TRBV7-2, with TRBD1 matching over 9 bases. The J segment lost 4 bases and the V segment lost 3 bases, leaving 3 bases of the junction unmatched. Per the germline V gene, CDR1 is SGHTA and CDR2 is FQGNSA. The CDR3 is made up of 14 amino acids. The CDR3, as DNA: TGTGCCAGCAGCTTTACACAGGGGGCCTATGGCTACACCTTC. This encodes CASSFTQGAYGYTF.

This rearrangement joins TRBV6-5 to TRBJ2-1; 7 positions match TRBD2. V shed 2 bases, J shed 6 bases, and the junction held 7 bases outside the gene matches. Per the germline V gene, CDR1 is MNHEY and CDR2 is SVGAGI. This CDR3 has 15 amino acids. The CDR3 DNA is TGTGCCAGCAGTTACCAACTAGCGTACGGCAATGAGCAGTTCTTC. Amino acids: CASSYQLAYGNEQFF.

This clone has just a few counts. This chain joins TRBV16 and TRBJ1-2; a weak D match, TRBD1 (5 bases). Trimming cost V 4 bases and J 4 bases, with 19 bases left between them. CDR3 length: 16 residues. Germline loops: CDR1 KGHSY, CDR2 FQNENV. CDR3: CASSLTQRGSAYGYTF. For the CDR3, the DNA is TGTGCCAGCAGCCTAACGCAACGGGGGTCGGCCTATGGCTACACCTTC.